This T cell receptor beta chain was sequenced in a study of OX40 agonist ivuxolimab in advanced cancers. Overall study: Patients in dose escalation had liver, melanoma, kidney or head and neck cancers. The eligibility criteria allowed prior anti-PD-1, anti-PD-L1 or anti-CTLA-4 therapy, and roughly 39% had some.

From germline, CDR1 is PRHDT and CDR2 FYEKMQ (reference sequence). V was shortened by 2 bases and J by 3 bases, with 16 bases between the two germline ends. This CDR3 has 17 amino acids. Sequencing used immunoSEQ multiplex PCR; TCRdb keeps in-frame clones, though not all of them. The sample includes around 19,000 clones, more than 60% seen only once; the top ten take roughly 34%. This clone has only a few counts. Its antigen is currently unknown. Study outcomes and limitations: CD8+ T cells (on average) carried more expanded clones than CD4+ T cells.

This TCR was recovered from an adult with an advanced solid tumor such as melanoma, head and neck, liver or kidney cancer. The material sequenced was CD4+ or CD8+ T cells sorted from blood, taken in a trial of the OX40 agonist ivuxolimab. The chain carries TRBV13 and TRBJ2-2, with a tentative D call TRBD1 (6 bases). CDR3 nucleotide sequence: TGTGCCAGCAGCTTAAATCCAGGGGAAAGTGACACCGGGGAGCTGTTTTTT. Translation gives CASSLNPGESDTGELFF. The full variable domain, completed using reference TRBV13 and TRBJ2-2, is AAGVIQSPRHLIKEKRETATLKCYPIPRHDTVYWYQQGPGQDPQFLISFYEKMQSDKGSIPDRFSAQQFSDYHSELNMSSLELGDSALYFCASSLNPGESDTGELFFGEGSRLTVL.